This T cell receptor (beta chain) was obtained from a study of T cell repertoires in cytomegalovirus infection. Study at large: Matching HLA type and CMV infection were both indicated by public TCR beta signatures.

This clonotype has at least ten counts. The antigen is unknown. The study's findings and limits: Cumulative public TCR beta family frequency identified carriers of CMV plus the relevant HLA. Within the response measured ex vivo, HLA-C-restricted CMV-specific TCR beta clonotypes were dominant.

TCRdb analysed the reads with MiXCR anew, one entry per CDR3 protein. The data hold around 210,000 distinct CDR3 sequences, with roughly 6.5% observed a single time. CDR3 length equals 15 residues. In germline, CDR1 is SGHTA, CDR2 FQGNSA. V shed 5 bases, J shed 3 bases, and the junction held 7 bases outside the gene matches. The chain employs TRBV7-2 and TRBJ2-3, with TRBD2 identical over 8 bases. Source material: PBMCs. This receptor was obtained from a human donor in good health (CMV status not recorded). Some clones in this sample may be carry-over from other donors' samples. CDR3 sequence: CASSRTSLRTDTQYF. DNA of the CDR3: TGTGCCAGCAGCCGGACTAGCCTCCGAACAGATACGCAGTATTTT.